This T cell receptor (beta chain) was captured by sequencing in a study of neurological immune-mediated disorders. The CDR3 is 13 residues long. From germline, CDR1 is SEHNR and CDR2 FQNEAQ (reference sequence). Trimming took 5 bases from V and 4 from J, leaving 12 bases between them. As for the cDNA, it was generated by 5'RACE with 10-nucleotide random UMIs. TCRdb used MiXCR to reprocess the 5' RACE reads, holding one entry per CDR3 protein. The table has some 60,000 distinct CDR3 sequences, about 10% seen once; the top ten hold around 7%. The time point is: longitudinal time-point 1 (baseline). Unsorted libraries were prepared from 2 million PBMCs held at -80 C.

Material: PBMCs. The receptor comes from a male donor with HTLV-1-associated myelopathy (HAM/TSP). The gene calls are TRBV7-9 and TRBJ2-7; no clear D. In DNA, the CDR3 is TGTGCCAGCAGCCCAGACCGGCGATACGAGCAGTACTTC. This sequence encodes CASSPDRRYEQYF.